This T cell receptor (beta chain) was recorded in a study of blood T cell repertoires in COVID-19. Study-wide context: Spain, Italy and the United States supplied samples that represented acute and convalescent COVID-19.

This CDR3 is 13 amino acids long. Per germline, CDR1 MDHEN and CDR2 SYDVKM. V was clipped by 3 bases and J by 6 bases, with 10 bases between them. In the source study's methods: How many nucleated cells were present was estimated from reference gene primer amplification. The method was immunoSEQ multiplex PCR; TCRdb's version includes in-frame clones alone and lacks a portion of them. The DNA gave D and trimming, while V, J and clone size come from that table. The sample consists of nearly 400,000 clones, about nine tenths of them appearing once. Study members were between about 18 and 90 years old and lived in fewer than 30 US regions.

Sequencing was done on a sample of PBMCs or T cells enriched from blood (not recorded which). The rearrangement uses TRBV28 and TRBJ2-3; D remains unclear. The clonotype was recovered from a woman aged 30 to 39 who had recovered from COVID-19. The DNA of the CDR3 is TGTGCCAGCAGTTTGGTCAGCGTCGATACGCAGTATTTT. Translating gives CASSLVSVDTQYF. The entire variable domain, with the rest obtained from reference TRBV28 and TRBJ2-3, is as follows: DVKVTQSSRYLVKRTGEKVFLECVQDMDHENMFWYRQDPGLGLRLIYFSYDVKMKEKGDIPEGYSVSREKKERFSLILESASTNQTSMYLCASSLVSVDTQYFGPGTRLTVL.